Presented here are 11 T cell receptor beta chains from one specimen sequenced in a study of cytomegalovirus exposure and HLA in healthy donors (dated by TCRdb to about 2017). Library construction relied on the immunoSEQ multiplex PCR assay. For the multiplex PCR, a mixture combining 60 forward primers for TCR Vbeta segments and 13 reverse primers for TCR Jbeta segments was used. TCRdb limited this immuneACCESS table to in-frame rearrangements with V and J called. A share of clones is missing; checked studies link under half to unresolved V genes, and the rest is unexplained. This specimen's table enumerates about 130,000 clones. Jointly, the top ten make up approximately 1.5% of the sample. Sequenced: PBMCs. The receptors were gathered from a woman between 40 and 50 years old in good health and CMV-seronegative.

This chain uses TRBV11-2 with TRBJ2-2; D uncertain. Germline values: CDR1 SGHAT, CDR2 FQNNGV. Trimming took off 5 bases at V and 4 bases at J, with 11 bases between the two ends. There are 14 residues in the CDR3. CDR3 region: CASSPWQSTGELFF. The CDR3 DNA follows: TGTGCCAGCAGCCCGTGGCAGTCCACCGGGGAGCTGTTTTTT.

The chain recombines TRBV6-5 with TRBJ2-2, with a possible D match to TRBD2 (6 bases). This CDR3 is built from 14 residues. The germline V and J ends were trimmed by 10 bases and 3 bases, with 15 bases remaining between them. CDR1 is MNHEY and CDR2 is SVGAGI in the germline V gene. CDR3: CATRTGADTGELFF. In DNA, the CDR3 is TGTGCCACCCGGACGGGAGCGGACACCGGGGAGCTGTTTTTT.

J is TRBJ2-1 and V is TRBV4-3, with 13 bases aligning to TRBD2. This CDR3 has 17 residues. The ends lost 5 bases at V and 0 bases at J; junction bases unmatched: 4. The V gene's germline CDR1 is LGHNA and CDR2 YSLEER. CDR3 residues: CASSLTSGGSSYNEQFF. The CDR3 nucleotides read TGCGCCAGCAGCTTGACTAGCGGGGGGAGCTCCTACAATGAGCAGTTCTTC.

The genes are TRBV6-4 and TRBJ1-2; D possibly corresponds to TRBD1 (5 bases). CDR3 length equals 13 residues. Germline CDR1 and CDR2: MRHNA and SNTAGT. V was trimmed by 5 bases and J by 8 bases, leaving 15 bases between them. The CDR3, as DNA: TGTGCCAGCAGTAGGGGCCGTGAAGGAGGCTACACCTTC. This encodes CASSRGREGGYTF.

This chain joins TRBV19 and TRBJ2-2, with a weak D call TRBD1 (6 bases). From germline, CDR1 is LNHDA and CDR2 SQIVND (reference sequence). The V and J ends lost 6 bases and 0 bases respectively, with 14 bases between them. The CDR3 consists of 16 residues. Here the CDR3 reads CASSPQGRTNTGELFF. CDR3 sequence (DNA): TGTGCCAGTAGCCCACAGGGACGGACGAACACCGGGGAGCTGTTTTTT.

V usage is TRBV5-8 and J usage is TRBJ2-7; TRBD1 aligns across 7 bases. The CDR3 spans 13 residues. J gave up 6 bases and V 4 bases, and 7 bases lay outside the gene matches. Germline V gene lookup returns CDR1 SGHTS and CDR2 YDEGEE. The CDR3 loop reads CASSLDRAGEQYF. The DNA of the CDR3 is TGTGCCAGCAGCCTAGACAGGGCGGGCGAGCAGTACTTC.

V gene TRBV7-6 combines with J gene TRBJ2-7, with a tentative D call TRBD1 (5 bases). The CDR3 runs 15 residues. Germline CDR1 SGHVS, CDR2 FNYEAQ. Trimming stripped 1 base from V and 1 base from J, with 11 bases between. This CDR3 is CASSLGTGDSYEQYF. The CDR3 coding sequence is TGTGCCAGCAGCTTAGGAACAGGCGATTCCTACGAGCAGTACTTC.

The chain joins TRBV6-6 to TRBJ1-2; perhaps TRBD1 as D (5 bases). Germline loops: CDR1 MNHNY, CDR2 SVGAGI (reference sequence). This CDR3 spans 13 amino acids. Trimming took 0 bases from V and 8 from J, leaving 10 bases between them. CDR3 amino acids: CASSYSVGVGYTF. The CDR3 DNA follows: TGTGCCAGCAGTTACTCAGTAGGGGTGGGCTACACCTTC.

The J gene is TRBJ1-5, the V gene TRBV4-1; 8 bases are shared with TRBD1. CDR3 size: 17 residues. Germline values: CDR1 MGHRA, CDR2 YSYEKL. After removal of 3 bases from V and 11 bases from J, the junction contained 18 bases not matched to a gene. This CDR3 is CASSQGGQASYPGAQHF. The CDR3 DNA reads TGCGCCAGCAGCCAGGGGGGACAGGCCAGCTACCCTGGGGCCCAGCATTTT.

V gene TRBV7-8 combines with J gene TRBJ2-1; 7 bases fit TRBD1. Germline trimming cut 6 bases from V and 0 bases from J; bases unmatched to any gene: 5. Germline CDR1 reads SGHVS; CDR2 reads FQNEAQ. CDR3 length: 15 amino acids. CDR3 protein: CASSLNRGSYNEQFF. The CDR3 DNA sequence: TGTGCCAGCAGTCTTAACAGGGGCTCCTACAATGAGCAGTTCTTC.

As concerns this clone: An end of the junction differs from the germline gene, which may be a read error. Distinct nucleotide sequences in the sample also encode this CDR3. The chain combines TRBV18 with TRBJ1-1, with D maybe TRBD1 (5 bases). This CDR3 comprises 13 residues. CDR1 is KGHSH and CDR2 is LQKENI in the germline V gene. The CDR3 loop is CASSPGGNPEAFF. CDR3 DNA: TGTGCCAGCTCACCAGGGGGGAACCCTGAAGCTTTCTTT.